Each of the 24 T cell receptor beta chains below was sequenced from the same sample in a study of shared clonotypes between healthy human individuals. Selected positively for CCR7 and CD45RO-negative, naive CD8 cells excluded terminally differentiated effector memory CD45RA+ cells. This table comes from immunoSEQ multiplex PCR, and its TCRdb copy is limited to in-frame clones, with some not included. Here the sample spans 450,000 to 700,000 clones, around 95% being singletons. The specimen sequenced was naive CD8+ T cells sorted from blood. The receptors derive from a woman aged 25 to 39 in good health.

This sequence joins TRBV27 and TRBJ1-2; 12 bases are a match to TRBD1. The CDR3 has 15 amino acids. The junction had 10 bases not matched to a gene; V was cut back by 6 bases and J by 8 bases. Germline V gene sequence: CDR1 MNHEY, CDR2 SMNVEV (reference sequence). The CDR3 coding sequence is TGTGCCAGCAGGTCCGGGGACAGGGGGCAGGAAGGCTACACCTTC. Translation gives CASRSGDRGQEGYTF.

This clone was detected only once. The chain carries TRBV7-9 and TRBJ2-5, with D possibly TRBD2 on 6 matching bases. With 1 base removed from V and 2 bases from J, the gap between germline ends came to 17 bases. Per the germline V gene, CDR1 is SEHNR and CDR2 is FQNEAQ (reference sequence). This CDR3 region has 17 residues. The CDR3 nucleotides read TGTGCCAGCAGCTTAGTCCAAGGAGGGACTTTTCAAGAGACCCAGTACTTC. Translated: CASSLVQGGTFQETQYF.

This chain joins TRBV6-5 and TRBJ2-3, with 10 bases that match TRBD2. This CDR3 region has 14 residues. The germline V gene has CDR1 MNHEY and CDR2 SVGAGI. The V segment lost 10 bases and the J segment 2 bases; nucleotides outside the gene matches: 6. The CDR3 coding sequence is TGTGCCACCGGGACTAGCGTTTACACAGATACGCAGTATTTT. Residues: CATGTSVYTDTQYF.

The CDR3 nucleotides read TGTGCCAGCAGTGATAATCCTGACGGAAACACCATATATTTT. Translating it yields CASSDNPDGNTIYF. This chain joins TRBV25-1 and TRBJ1-3, with D hard to call. V was pared by 3 bases and J by 4 bases, with 10 bases between. CDR3 length equals 14 residues. CDR1 is MGHDK, CDR2 SYGVNS, per germline.

The V call is TRBV27, the J call TRBJ2-1, with 8 bases identical to TRBD2. The CDR3 covers 13 residues. Germline V lookup: CDR1 MNHEY, CDR2 SMNVEV (reference sequence). V dropped 6 bases and J dropped 8; count of bases not matched to a gene: 6. The CDR3 protein is CASSPGLGYEQFF. DNA of the CDR3: TGTGCCAGCAGCCCGGGACTAGGATATGAGCAGTTCTTC.

J is TRBJ1-3 and V is TRBV2; D gene ambiguous. The CDR3 consists of 15 residues. Trimming removed 3 bases at V and 0 bases at J, with 9 bases between. Looked up from germline, CDR1 is SNHLY and CDR2 is FYNNEI. This chain's CDR3 is CASSDSPISGNTIYF. CDR3 coding DNA: TGTGCCAGCAGTGATTCACCGATCTCTGGAAACACCATATATTTT.

The chain is built from TRBV7-7 and TRBJ2-5, with D uncertain. CDR3 size: 13 residues. In germline, CDR1 is SSHAT, CDR2 FNYEAQ (reference sequence). Trimming removed 2 bases at V and 1 base at J, with 5 bases between. This chain's CDR3 is CASSLSSQETQYF. CDR3 in DNA: TGTGCCAGCAGCTTATCTAGCCAAGAGACCCAGTACTTC.

V usage is TRBV13 and J usage is TRBJ1-2; the match to TRBD1 covers 11 bases. CDR3 length: 14 amino acids. Trimming cost V 3 bases and J 7 bases; bases outside gene matches: 4. CDR1 is PRHDT and CDR2 is FYEKMQ in the germline V gene (reference sequence). The CDR3: CASSFGTGGLGYTF. The CDR3 nucleotides read TGTGCCAGCAGCTTCGGGACAGGGGGTCTTGGCTACACCTTC.

Worth noting for this clone: Other DNA sequences in this sample translate to the same CDR3. The chain uses TRBV19 and TRBJ2-7; no firm D call. Between the trimmed V and J ends, which lost 1 base and 2 bases, there was a span of 6 bases. CDR1 is LNHDA and CDR2 is SQIVND in the germline V gene (reference sequence). The CDR3 extends over 13 amino acids. The CDR3 DNA sequence: TGTGCCAGTAGTATAGGCGGAACCTACGAGCAGTACTTC. Protein sequence: CASSIGGTYEQYF.

This chain uses TRBV28 with TRBJ2-1, with 7 positions matching TRBD2. The length of the CDR3 is 12 residues. Germline trimming cut 6 bases from V and 10 bases from J; bases unmatched to any gene: 6. Germline V gives CDR1 MDHEN, CDR2 SYDVKM. CDR3 DNA sequence: TGTGCCAGCAGCTCCCCCGGGGGGGAGCAGTTCTTC. Protein: CASSSPGGEQFF.

This sequence joins TRBV6-1 and TRBJ1-5, with 9 bases fitting TRBD1. Germline lookup yields CDR1 MNHNS and CDR2 SASEGT. The CDR3 consists of 18 residues. The J segment lost 0 bases and the V segment lost 3 bases, leaving 9 bases of the junction unmatched. The CDR3 protein is CASSDYLTGGYSNQPQHF. CDR3 nucleotide sequence: TGTGCCAGCAGTGACTATCTGACAGGGGGGTATAGCAATCAGCCCCAGCATTTT.

J is TRBJ1-1 and V is TRBV13; D is perhaps TRBD1 (5 bases). Germline CDR1 PRHDT, CDR2 FYEKMQ (reference sequence). Trimming removed 0 bases from V and 5 bases from J, with 16 bases in between. The length of the CDR3 is 16 residues. CDR3 protein: CASSLGYGGSRTEAFF. As DNA, the CDR3 is TGTGCCAGCAGCTTAGGGTACGGGGGGAGTAGGACTGAAGCTTTCTTT.

The chain carries TRBV5-4 and TRBJ1-4, with 7 bases that match TRBD1. In germline, CDR1 is SGHNT, CDR2 YYREEE (reference sequence). V lost 1 base to trimming and J lost 7 bases; unmatched junction nucleotides: 10. The CDR3 spans 16 residues. CDR3 region: CASSLIPGQDTEKLFF. The CDR3 nucleotides are TGTGCCAGCAGCTTGATTCCAGGACAGGATACTGAAAAACTGTTTTTT.

The chain joins TRBV29-1 to TRBJ2-7; D is unclear. CDR3 length: 11 residues. In germline, CDR1 is SQVTM, CDR2 ANQGSEA. Trimming removed 7 bases at V and 5 bases at J, with 12 bases between. CDR3 amino acids: CSAETNNEQYF. The CDR3, as DNA: TGCAGCGCCGAAACTAATAACGAGCAGTACTTC.

The chain uses TRBV7-9 and TRBJ1-4; 11 bases map to TRBD1. This CDR3 is built from 15 residues. V dropped 5 bases and J dropped 6; count of bases not matched to a gene: 5. Looked up from germline, CDR1 is SEHNR and CDR2 is FQNEAQ (reference sequence). The CDR3 spells CASSPPGQGDEKLFF. As DNA, the CDR3 is TGTGCCAGCAGCCCGCCGGGACAGGGGGATGAAAAACTGTTTTTT.

This clone has only a few counts. The rearrangement uses TRBV10-3 and TRBJ1-5; D remains unclear. Per the germline V gene, CDR1 is ENHRY and CDR2 is SYGVKD. The CDR3 has 13 residues. Trimming removed 0 bases from V and 7 bases from J, with 7 bases in between. Here the CDR3 reads CAISESFRQPQHF. Written as DNA, the CDR3 is TGTGCCATCAGTGAGTCGTTCAGGCAGCCCCAGCATTTT.

The rearrangement links TRBV28 to TRBJ2-1; the D gene could be TRBD1 or TRBD2 (5 bases each). The CDR3 has 15 amino acids. The V gene's germline CDR1 is MDHEN and CDR2 SYDVKM. Trimming pared 3 bases from V and 6 bases from J, leaving 15 bases between. This chain's CDR3 is CASSFPGTTSNEQFF. The CDR3 bases are TGTGCCAGCAGTTTTCCGGGGACGACCTCCAATGAGCAGTTCTTC.

The V call is TRBV7-8, the J call TRBJ1-1; 9 bases line up with TRBD1. This CDR3 has 17 residues. V shed 8 bases, J shed 7 bases, and the junction held 20 bases outside the gene matches. The germline CDR1 and CDR2 sequences are SGHVS and FQNEAQ. CDR3 in DNA: TGTGCCAGCCGGACGGACAGGGGAAATAGAGCGGAACGTGAAGCTTTCTTT. Amino acids: CASRTDRGNRAEREAFF.

The sample holds one count of this clone. The rearrangement links TRBV28 to TRBJ2-7; 7 nucleotides agree with TRBD1. J was trimmed by 0 bases and V by 6 bases; bases with no gene match: 8. Germline V CDR1 and CDR2: MDHEN, SYDVKM. This CDR3 spans 15 amino acids. CDR3 protein: CASRDRDSGSYEQYF. CDR3 coding DNA: TGTGCCAGCAGAGACCGGGACAGTGGCTCCTACGAGCAGTACTTC.

The genes are TRBV28 and TRBJ1-1; D is ambiguous. V lost 2 bases, J lost 7 bases, and 8 bases lay in between. This CDR3 has 12 amino acids. Germline V gene sequence: CDR1 MDHEN, CDR2 SYDVKM. CDR3 bases: TGTGCCAGCAGTTTAGGCCTCCTTGAAGCTTTCTTT. Translating gives CASSLGLLEAFF.

V is TRBV11-2 and J is TRBJ2-1; 7 nucleotides line up with TRBD2. V shed 1 base and J 16 bases; nucleotides not matched to a gene: 10. Per germline, CDR1 SGHAT and CDR2 FQNNGV. The CDR3 loop spans 13 amino acids. The chain's CDR3 is CASSLVGGRVQFF. CDR3 in DNA: TGTGCCAGCAGCTTAGTAGGTGGGAGGGTCCAATTCTTC.

The chain links TRBV27 to TRBJ2-3; 9 bases are shared with TRBD2. V lost 4 bases and J lost 4; bases outside the gene matches: 6. The CDR3 length is 15 residues. Germline lookup yields CDR1 MNHEY and CDR2 SMNVEV (reference sequence). CDR3 coding DNA: TGTGCCAGCAGTTCGGGACTAGCTAGTCCAGATACGCAGTATTTT. Its translation is CASSSGLASPDTQYF.

The chain uses TRBV27 and TRBJ2-1; TRBD2 matches at 7 bases. The CDR3 consists of 15 residues. After removal of 5 bases from V and 4 bases from J, the junction contained 8 bases not matched to a gene. The V gene's germline CDR1 is MNHEY and CDR2 SMNVEV (reference sequence). The DNA for the CDR3 is TGTGCCAGCAGTCTATTCGCGGGAGCGTACAATGAGCAGTTCTTC. Translation: CASSLFAGAYNEQFF.

The rearrangement links TRBV6-5 to TRBJ1-1, with 8 bases fitting TRBD1. Germline values: CDR1 MNHEY, CDR2 SVGAGI. V was pared by 0 bases and J by 8 bases, with 2 bases of the junction left unmatched. The CDR3 length is 13 residues. This CDR3 is CASSYSGDREAFF. In DNA, the CDR3 is TGTGCCAGCAGTTACTCAGGGGACAGGGAAGCTTTCTTT.